A single sample is the source of the 23 T cell receptor beta chains below, sequenced in a study of blood T cell repertoires in COVID-19. The table came from immunoSEQ multiplex PCR; TCRdb's copy has only in-frame clones and leaves some out. The profile covers tens of thousands of clones, with roughly 81% appearing a single time and around 20% taken by the ten largest. The sequenced sample consisted of peripheral blood. The receptors were sampled from a woman in her seventies with acute or convalescent COVID-19.

In DNA, the CDR3 is TGTGCCAGTAGTATTCGGGGGGCGGCTGGAAACACCATATATTTT. Residues: CASSIRGAAGNTIYF. This chain uses TRBV19 with TRBJ1-3, with D possibly being TRBD1 (6 bases). The germline V gene has CDR1 LNHDA and CDR2 SQIVND (reference sequence). The CDR3 length is 15 residues. Trimming removed 3 bases from V and 2 bases from J, with 11 bases in between. The full variable domain, with the rest looked up from reference TRBV19 and TRBJ1-3, is DGGITQSPKYLFRKEGQNVTLSCEQNLNHDAMYWYRQDPGQGLRLIYYSQIVNDFQKGDIAEGYSVSREKKESFPLTVTSAQKNPTAFYLCASSIRGAAGNTIYFGEGSWLTVV.

This clone was counted a single time. The chain uses TRBV2 and TRBJ2-5; no firm D call. The CDR3 spans 16 residues. Germline V gene sequence: CDR1 SNHLY, CDR2 FYNNEI. The germline V and J ends were trimmed by 1 base and 5 bases, with 17 bases remaining between them. The CDR3 DNA is TGTGCCAGCAGTGAAGAGGCTAGTACTTCCTTGGAGACCCAGTACTTC. Amino acid sequence: CASSEEASTSLETQYF.

Here the CDR3 reads CASSRGDRGRDPEAFF. CDR3 sequence (DNA): TGTGCCAGCAGCCGTGGGGACAGGGGGCGCGACCCTGAAGCTTTCTTT. V and J are TRBV28 and TRBJ1-1; 12 positions match TRBD1. V shed 6 bases and J 6 bases; nucleotides not matched to a gene: 11. The CDR3 sequence is 16 residues long. From germline, CDR1 is MDHEN and CDR2 SYDVKM.

CDR3 residues: CASSLQGQISSYEQYF. As DNA, the CDR3 is TGTGCCAGCAGCTTACAGGGGCAGATCAGCTCCTACGAGCAGTACTTC. The V gene is TRBV7-9, the J gene TRBJ2-7, with D possibly being TRBD1 (6 bases). Germline V gene sequence: CDR1 SEHNR, CDR2 FQNEAQ (reference sequence). The CDR3 has 16 residues. V lost 2 bases and J 0 bases, leaving 14 bases between the germline ends.

The chain is built from TRBV28 and TRBJ1-5; unclear D gene. The germline gives CDR1 MDHEN, CDR2 SYDVKM. The CDR3 runs to 14 residues. V was clipped by 5 bases and J by 7 bases, with 15 bases between them. CDR3 region: CASSPIDRNQPQHF. Written as DNA, the CDR3 is TGTGCCAGCAGTCCCATTGATAGAAACCAGCCCCAGCATTTT. The full variable domain, rest sourced from reference TRBV28 and TRBJ1-5, is DVKVTQSSRYLVKRTGEKVFLECVQDMDHENMFWYRQDPGLGLRLIYFSYDVKMKEKGDIPEGYSVSREKKERFSLILESASTNQTSMYLCASSPIDRNQPQHFGDGTRLSIL.

Here the CDR3 DNA reads TGTGCCAGCAGCTTAGGGTGGATCGTCAACTATCAAGAGACCCAGTACTTC. It translates to CASSLGWIVNYQETQYF. The V call is TRBV7-9, the J call TRBJ2-5; no clear D gene. Germline V gives CDR1 SEHNR, CDR2 FQNEAQ (reference sequence). This CDR3 region has 17 residues. Deletions cut 1 base from V and 2 bases from J, with 17 bases between.

The V and J genes are TRBV27 and TRBJ2-1; TRBD2 matches at 13 bases. The CDR3 is made up of 18 amino acids. Germline assignment: CDR1 MNHEY and CDR2 SMNVEV (reference sequence). The V and J ends lost 5 bases and 3 bases, in that order; junction bases with no gene match: 10. The chain's CDR3 is CASSSRTSGSPNYNEQFF. The CDR3 coding sequence is TGTGCCAGCAGTAGTCGGACTAGCGGGAGTCCCAACTACAATGAGCAGTTCTTC.

This clone came up once. The V call is TRBV10-3, the J call TRBJ2-2; TRBD2 matches at 7 bases. V was clipped by 11 bases and J by 8 bases; unmatched bases: 14. The germline CDR1 and CDR2 sequences are ENHRY and SYGVKD. The CDR3 sequence is 14 residues long. This CDR3 is CASGGSDRAGELFF. In nucleotides, the CDR3 is TGTGCCTCCGGGGGGAGTGATAGGGCAGGGGAGCTGTTTTTT.

The chain joins TRBV7-2 to TRBJ1-3, with 7 bases identical to TRBD1. The CDR3 loop spans 17 amino acids. The trim removed 4 bases at V and 0 bases at J, leaving 9 bases unmatched. CDR1 and CDR2 (germline): SGHTA, FQGNSA. As DNA, the CDR3 is TGTGCCAGCAGCTCGGGGACAGTTCTCTACTCTGGAAACACCATATATTTT. Protein: CASSSGTVLYSGNTIYF.

The rearrangement uses TRBV3-1 (or the pseudogene TRBV3-2) and TRBJ2-1; 9 nucleotides line up with TRBD1. This CDR3 region has 16 residues. The V gene end was trimmed by 4 bases and the J gene end by 4 bases; junction bases not matched to a gene: 8. Germline V gives CDR1 LGHDT, CDR2 YNNKEL (reference sequence). The CDR3 loop is CASSPFGQGIYNEQFF. CDR3 nucleotide sequence: TGTGCCAGCAGCCCCTTCGGACAGGGGATTTACAATGAGCAGTTCTTC.

This chain joins TRBV19 and TRBJ1-2; TRBD1 might be the D (6 bases). Trimming removed 6 bases from V and 5 bases from J, with 16 bases in between. The CDR3 has 14 amino acids. Per the germline V gene, CDR1 is LNHDA and CDR2 is SQIVND (reference sequence). The chain's CDR3 is CASSRDTSLYGYTF. As DNA, the CDR3 is TGTGCCAGTAGCAGGGACACGAGCCTATATGGCTACACCTTC.

J is TRBJ2-2 and V is TRBV5-1; TRBD2 agrees at 7 bases. The CDR3 length is 17 residues. V shed 4 bases, J shed 2 bases, and the junction held 11 bases outside the gene matches. CDR1 is SGHRS and CDR2 is YFSETQ in the germline V gene. CDR3 sequence: CASSPLRGRVNTGELFF. The CDR3 region has the DNA TGCGCCAGCAGCCCCCTTCGTGGGAGGGTAAACACCGGGGAGCTGTTTTTT. Using reference TRBV5-1 and TRBJ2-2 for the parts outside the CDR3, the full variable domain is KAGVTQTPRYLIKTRGQQVTLSCSPISGHRSVSWYQQTPGQGLQFLFEYFSETQRNKGNFPGRFSGRQFSNSRSEMNVSTLELGDSALYLCASSPLRGRVNTGELFFGEGSRLTVL.

The chain joins TRBV6-1 to TRBJ1-1; 7 nucleotides match TRBD1. The junction had 7 bases not matched to a gene; V was cut back by 2 bases and J by 7 bases. The CDR3 contains 14 residues. Germline CDR1 reads MNHNS; CDR2 reads SASEGT. The chain's CDR3 is CASSEYTGDVEAFF. CDR3 nucleotides: TGTGCCAGCAGTGAATATACAGGGGATGTTGAAGCTTTCTTT.

In its sample, this clone was seen a few times. This chain uses TRBV19 with TRBJ2-2, with 10 bases matching TRBD1. The V gene's germline CDR1 is LNHDA and CDR2 SQIVND (reference sequence). The trim removed 6 bases at V and 7 bases at J, leaving 11 bases unmatched. The CDR3 length is 16 residues. The CDR3 sequence: CASSHPDRGRFGELFF. DNA of the CDR3: TGTGCCAGTAGCCACCCGGACAGGGGGAGATTCGGGGAGCTGTTTTTT.

The V call is TRBV10-2, the J call TRBJ1-5; 7 bases line up with TRBD1. The germline gives CDR1 WSHSY, CDR2 SAAADI. This CDR3 region has 15 residues. The V segment lost 0 bases and the J segment 7 bases; nucleotides outside the gene matches: 6. CDR3 in amino acids: CASSESDRTGQPQHF. CDR3 in DNA: TGCGCCAGCAGTGAGTCGGACAGGACCGGACAGCCCCAGCATTTT.

This chain links TRBV28 with TRBJ1-5; TRBD1 matches 7 bases. J gave up 9 bases and V 6 bases, and 5 bases lay outside the gene matches. The CDR3 contains 12 residues. CDR1 and CDR2 from the germline V gene are MDHEN and SYDVKM. The CDR3 nucleotides are TGTGCCAGCAGGGACAGGAAACGGCCCCAGCATTTT. Amino acid sequence: CASRDRKRPQHF.

The V and J genes are TRBV5-1 and TRBJ1-3; the D gene is possibly TRBD1 (5 bases). This CDR3 is 16 amino acids long. With 0 bases removed from V and 0 bases from J, the gap between germline ends came to 10 bases. CDR1 and CDR2 (germline): SGHRS, YFSETQ. As DNA, the CDR3 is TGCGCCAGCAGCTTGGATGGGGCGATCTCTGGAAACACCATATATTTT. Protein: CASSLDGAISGNTIYF.

The chain recombines TRBV5-1 with TRBJ1-1, with 8 bases that match TRBD1. V shed 3 bases, J shed 4 bases, and the junction held 11 bases outside the gene matches. The CDR3 loop spans 16 amino acids. The V gene's germline CDR1 is SGHRS and CDR2 YFSETQ. DNA for the CDR3: TGCGCCAGCAGCTGGAAAACAACAGGGGGGCGCACTGAAGCTTTCTTT. As protein: CASSWKTTGGRTEAFF.

This clone has just a few counts. The chain links TRBV9 to TRBJ1-2; 8 bases are shared with TRBD1. The CDR3 contains 16 residues. The J segment lost 3 bases and the V segment lost 4 bases, leaving 11 bases of the junction unmatched. CDR1 is SGDLS, CDR2 YYNGEE, per germline. CDR3 in DNA: TGTGCCAGCAGCCCCTTGCGACAGGGGAGGCACTATGGCTACACCTTC. This gives the protein CASSPLRQGRHYGYTF.

This rearrangement joins TRBV3-1 (or the pseudogene TRBV3-2) to TRBJ1-2, with D possibly TRBD1 on 5 matching bases. The germline CDR1 and CDR2 sequences are LGHDT and YNNKEL (reference sequence). This CDR3 has 15 residues. Deletions cut 7 bases from V and 4 bases from J, with 19 bases between. CDR3 loop: CASTFRQQALYGYTF. CDR3 sequence (DNA): TGTGCCAGCACCTTTAGGCAACAGGCTCTCTATGGCTACACCTTC.

The CDR3 DNA sequence: TGCAGCGTTGAAGAGGGCAGCCGGACTAGCGGACTTTACGAGCAGTACTTC. This codes for CSVEEGSRTSGLYEQYF. The J gene is TRBJ2-7, the V gene TRBV29-1, with TRBD2 matching 10 bases. The CDR3 has 17 residues. Germline V gene sequence: CDR1 SQVTM, CDR2 ANQGSEA. Trimming took 0 bases from V and 4 from J; bases not matched to a gene: 12.

The chain is built from TRBV5-1 and TRBJ2-7; D gene ambiguous. Per germline, CDR1 SGHRS and CDR2 YFSETQ. The CDR3 consists of 19 residues. Deletions cut 0 bases from V and 4 bases from J, with 26 bases between. DNA for the CDR3: TGCGCCAGCAGCTTGGACCTCGCAGGCTACGGTTCGGTGAAATACGAGCAGTACTTC. Encoded protein: CASSLDLAGYGSVKYEQYF.

This chain links TRBV7-9 with TRBJ2-5; TRBD2 matches 7 bases. Germline CDR1 SEHNR, CDR2 FQNEAQ (reference sequence). CDR3 size: 13 residues. Unmatched junction bases numbered 5, after V lost 5 bases and J lost 5 bases. CDR3 sequence reads: CASSGGVWETQYF. In nucleotides, the CDR3 is TGTGCCAGCAGCGGGGGGGTTTGGGAGACCCAGTACTTC.